These 28 T cell receptor beta chains were sequenced from one sample in a study of cytomegalovirus exposure and HLA in healthy donors. The assay was immunoSEQ multiplex PCR, and TCRdb's table has in-frame clones only and misses some. The top ten hold approximately 1% of the sample, which has approximately 240,000 clones, just over 90% seen once. The material sequenced was PBMCs. These receptor sequences come from a woman between 18 and 29 years old in good health and CMV-seronegative.

The rearrangement uses TRBV18 and TRBJ1-1, with unresolved D. The CDR3 is 16 amino acids. V lost 3 bases to trimming and J lost 2 bases, with 16 bases between them. Germline V gene lookup returns CDR1 KGHSH and CDR2 LQKENI. CDR3 amino acids: CASSPTFTAPNTEAFF. The CDR3 DNA sequence: TGTGCCAGCTCACCTACATTCACAGCACCTAACACTGAAGCTTTCTTT.

This chain connects TRBV25-1 to TRBJ1-1; D possibly corresponds to TRBD1 (5 bases). This CDR3 contains 16 residues. Germline assignment: CDR1 MGHDK and CDR2 SYGVNS. The V end was cut by 4 bases, the J end by 4 bases, with 19 bases between. CDR3 bases: TGTGCCAGCAGTGGACTTGGTAAGGGGCTACTCACTGAAGCTTTCTTT. Translated, it gives CASSGLGKGLLTEAFF.

In this sample, this clone turned up once. This chain joins TRBV5-1 and TRBJ2-3; D perhaps matches TRBD1 (5 bases). The germline gives CDR1 SGHRS, CDR2 YFSETQ. This CDR3 is 16 amino acids long. The germline V and J ends were trimmed by 4 bases and 0 bases, with 15 bases remaining between them. Here the CDR3 reads CASSVRRVRSTDTQYF. The CDR3 DNA is TGCGCCAGCAGCGTACGCAGGGTGCGGAGCACAGATACGCAGTATTTT.

The rearrangement joins TRBV6-5 to TRBJ1-1, with D unresolved. The CDR3 runs to 13 residues. V lost 8 bases and J 1 base, leaving 11 bases between the germline ends. Germline lookup yields CDR1 MNHEY and CDR2 SVGAGI. This chain's CDR3 is CASALTGNTEAFF. CDR3 bases: TGTGCCAGCGCACTGACGGGGAACACTGAAGCTTTCTTT.

The rearrangement joins TRBV7-6 to TRBJ2-3; perhaps TRBD2 as D (6 bases). With 5 bases removed from V and 0 bases from J, the gap between germline ends came to 9 bases. CDR1 SGHVS and CDR2 FNYEAQ come from the germline V gene. The CDR3 is 14 residues long. As DNA, the CDR3 is TGTGCCAGCAGCACCAGCGGGAGCACAGATACGCAGTATTTT. It encodes CASSTSGSTDTQYF.

The rearrangement joins TRBV5-4 to TRBJ2-3; 10 nucleotides agree with TRBD1. There are 16 residues in the CDR3. Germline values: CDR1 SGHNT, CDR2 YYREEE (reference sequence). V lost 4 bases and J lost 2; bases outside the gene matches: 7. CDR3 amino acids: CASSKPGQGITDTQYF. CDR3 DNA: TGTGCCAGCAGCAAACCGGGACAGGGGATCACAGATACGCAGTATTTT.

This CDR3 is CASSLSRGAGAVSYGYTF. CDR3 sequence (DNA): TGTGCCAGCAGCCTATCCCGGGGTGCAGGGGCTGTTTCCTATGGCTACACCTTC. V usage is TRBV11-2 and J usage is TRBJ1-2; tentative D call: TRBD1 (6 bases). V was trimmed by 5 bases and J by 4 bases, leaving 26 bases between them. The CDR3 has 18 residues. The germline V gene encodes CDR1 SGHAT and CDR2 FQNNGV.

The V call is TRBV28, the J call TRBJ1-2; maybe TRBD1 (6 bases). The germline V and J ends were trimmed by 6 bases and 10 bases, with 15 bases remaining between them. This CDR3 is built from 12 residues. Germline CDR1 is MDHEN and CDR2 is SYDVKM. The CDR3 coding sequence is TGTGCCAGCAGCCCGACAGGCTGGGACTACACCTTC. Its protein is CASSPTGWDYTF.

The gene calls are TRBV27 and TRBJ1-2; 9 nucleotides agree with TRBD1. CDR1 is MNHEY and CDR2 is SMNVEV in the germline V gene (reference sequence). Trimming cost V 1 base and J 6 bases; bases outside gene matches: 18. The CDR3 has 19 residues. The CDR3 coding sequence is TGTGCCAGCAGTTTATACCTCGGGACAGGGACCCCTCGCACGAATGGCTACACCTTC. It is translated as CASSLYLGTGTPRTNGYTF.

This clone has a handful of counts. The chain combines TRBV4-1 with TRBJ1-2; no firm D call. Trimming shortened V by 0 bases and J by 6 bases, and 11 bases separated the two germline ends. CDR1 is MGHRA and CDR2 is YSYEKL in the germline V gene. CDR3 length: 14 residues. CDR3 sequence reads: CASSQEPRLNGYTF. CDR3 bases: TGCGCCAGCAGCCAAGAGCCCCGACTGAATGGCTACACCTTC.

This chain links TRBV7-3 with TRBJ2-2; D is undetermined. This CDR3 contains 17 residues. Germline CDR1 and CDR2: SGHTA and FQGTGA. The germline V and J ends were trimmed by 3 bases and 5 bases, with 19 bases remaining between them. The CDR3: CASSFPPATGTTGELFF. The CDR3 bases are TGTGCCAGCAGCTTTCCCCCCGCGACTGGAACGACCGGGGAGCTGTTTTTT.

This sequence joins TRBV9 and TRBJ2-1; TRBD2 matches at 9 bases. J gave up 9 bases and V 4 bases, and 11 bases lay outside the gene matches. Germline V gene data show CDR1 as SGDLS and CDR2 as YYNGEE. CDR3 length: 15 amino acids. CDR3 amino acids: CASSPRAGGVGEQFF. The CDR3 DNA is TGTGCCAGCAGCCCCCGTGCGGGAGGGGTCGGTGAGCAGTTCTTC.

CDR3 in amino acids: CASSPARLAEQFF. The CDR3 coding sequence is TGTGCCAGCAGTCCAGCTCGACTAGCCGAGCAGTTCTTC. This sequence joins TRBV25-1 and TRBJ2-1, with TRBD2 matching over 7 bases. The CDR3 runs to 13 residues. Germline lookup yields CDR1 MGHDK and CDR2 SYGVNS. V was pared by 5 bases and J by 10 bases, with 8 bases of the junction left unmatched.

V gene TRBV5-1 combines with J gene TRBJ2-5; 8 bases are a match to TRBD2. The V segment lost 0 bases and the J segment 1 base; nucleotides outside the gene matches: 5. CDR1 SGHRS and CDR2 YFSETQ come from the germline V gene. The length of the CDR3 is 16 residues. In nucleotides, the CDR3 is TGCGCCAGCAGCTTGGTTCCACTAGCGGTCCAAGAGACCCAGTACTTC. Protein: CASSLVPLAVQETQYF.

This chain connects TRBV15 to TRBJ1-5; tentative D call: TRBD1 (5 bases). Between the trimmed V and J ends, which lost 7 bases and 8 bases, there was a span of 15 bases. In germline, CDR1 is LNHNV, CDR2 YYDKDF (reference sequence). The CDR3 contains 13 residues. CDR3 nucleotides: TGTGCCACCACCGGGGGGGGTGAGGAGCCCCAGCATTTT. Translation: CATTGGGEEPQHF.

The chain couples TRBV29-1 to TRBJ2-1, with D possibly TRBD1 on 7 matching bases. This CDR3 contains 15 residues. CDR1 is SQVTM, CDR2 ANQGSEA, per germline. The ends were cut back, 6 bases at V and 7 bases at J, with 22 bases in the middle. The CDR3 spells CSVGTTGTWENEQFF. DNA for the CDR3: TGCAGCGTGGGAACGACAGGGACTTGGGAGAATGAGCAGTTCTTC.

The chain carries TRBV28 and TRBJ2-3, with 9 positions matching TRBD2. The CDR3 totals 16 residues. CDR1 and CDR2 (germline): MDHEN, SYDVKM. V lost 1 base to trimming and J lost 4 bases; unmatched junction nucleotides: 6. CDR3 protein: CASSLSGGRAPDTQYF. The CDR3 DNA is TGTGCCAGCAGTTTATCAGGCGGGAGGGCCCCAGATACGCAGTATTTT. Full variable domain (outside the CDR3, taken from reference TRBV28 and TRBJ2-3): DVKVTQSSRYLVKRTGEKVFLECVQDMDHENMFWYRQDPGLGLRLIYFSYDVKMKEKGDIPEGYSVSREKKERFSLILESASTNQTSMYLCASSLSGGRAPDTQYFGPGTRLTVL.

The chain links TRBV11-1 to TRBJ2-1; D may be TRBD1 (5 bases). The CDR3 totals 12 residues. Germline CDR1 and CDR2: SGHAT and FQDESV (reference sequence). Trimming stripped 8 bases from V and 3 bases from J, with 8 bases between. This CDR3 reads CASGAGYNEQFF. The CDR3 coding sequence is TGTGCCAGCGGGGCAGGCTACAATGAGCAGTTCTTC.

The genes are TRBV28 and TRBJ1-6; D is ambiguous. Between the trimmed V and J ends, which lost 7 bases and 1 base, there was a span of 23 bases. Germline V lookup: CDR1 MDHEN, CDR2 SYDVKM. This CDR3 comprises 19 residues. The CDR3 here is CASTPGRGQERSYNSPLHF. CDR3 sequence (DNA): TGTGCCAGCACCCCCGGTCGCGGCCAAGAACGGTCCTATAATTCACCCCTCCACTTT.

This chain links TRBV6-5 with TRBJ2-7; 7 positions agree with TRBD1. Looked up from germline, CDR1 is MNHEY and CDR2 is SVGAGI. CDR3 length equals 11 residues. Trimming removed 10 bases from V and 6 bases from J; junction bases left unmatched: 6. Here the CDR3 DNA reads TGTGCCAACAGACAGGGTCGCGAGCAGTACTTC. Protein: CANRQGREQYF.

The chain is built from TRBV30 and TRBJ1-2; D is unresolved. The CDR3 loop spans 16 amino acids. V was cut by 0 bases and J by 4 bases, with 18 bases left in between. Germline CDR1 is GTSNPN and CDR2 is SVGIG (reference sequence). This CDR3 is CAWSVGQRNLPYGYTF. CDR3 in DNA: TGTGCCTGGAGTGTAGGGCAGCGGAACCTCCCCTATGGCTACACCTTC.

This clone was picked up one time. This chain uses TRBV5-1 with TRBJ2-1; the match to TRBD2 covers 8 bases. Trimming at V came to 0 bases and at J to 7 bases, leaving 9 bases not matched to a gene. This CDR3 comprises 16 residues. Germline CDR1 SGHRS, CDR2 YFSETQ. Written as DNA, the CDR3 is TGCGCCAGCAGCTTGGATTTCGCGGGAGGCAGGAATGAGCAGTTCTTC. Protein product: CASSLDFAGGRNEQFF.

The chain is built from TRBV27 and TRBJ1-1; TRBD1 matches at 8 bases. Trimming removed 2 bases from V and 1 base from J; junction bases left unmatched: 15. This CDR3 spans 19 amino acids. Germline lookup yields CDR1 MNHEY and CDR2 SMNVEV (reference sequence). The CDR3 sequence: CASSLESQGARVPNTEAFF. The CDR3 DNA follows: TGTGCCAGCAGTTTAGAGAGTCAGGGGGCGAGGGTTCCGAACACTGAAGCTTTCTTT.

The sample holds one count of this clone. The chain uses TRBV9 and TRBJ2-2; 8 bases are shared with TRBD1. The CDR3 is 17 residues long. V shed 4 bases and J 7 bases; nucleotides not matched to a gene: 15. The germline V gene has CDR1 SGDLS and CDR2 YYNGEE. This CDR3 is CASSLGQGSIGHGELFF. For the CDR3, the DNA is TGTGCCAGCAGCCTAGGACAGGGTTCGATTGGACACGGGGAGCTGTTTTTT.

CDR3 region: CASSLPGTAYNEQFF. The CDR3, as DNA: TGCGCCAGCAGCTTGCCCGGGACAGCCTACAATGAGCAGTTCTTC. The rearrangement links TRBV5-1 to TRBJ2-1, with TRBD1 matching over 7 bases. The junction had 3 bases not matched to a gene; V was cut back by 1 base and J by 2 bases. In germline, CDR1 is SGHRS, CDR2 YFSETQ. The CDR3 is 15 residues long.

The chain is built from TRBV6-1 and TRBJ2-7; a possible D gene is TRBD2 (6 bases). Germline V CDR1 and CDR2: MNHNS, SASEGT. V was clipped by 5 bases and J by 3 bases, with 17 bases between them. The CDR3 has 15 residues. The CDR3 DNA follows: TGTGCCAGCAGTAGTAATCTAGCGATGGGCTACGAGCAGTACTTC. This gives the protein CASSSNLAMGYEQYF.

This chain uses TRBV7-9 with TRBJ2-7; 9 positions match TRBD1. J lost 5 bases, V lost 4 bases, and 6 bases had no gene match. This CDR3 region has 14 residues. Germline CDR1 is SEHNR and CDR2 is FQNEAQ (reference sequence). The CDR3 sequence is CASSSGGQGHEQYF. Written as DNA, the CDR3 is TGTGCCAGCAGCTCCGGGGGACAGGGTCACGAGCAGTACTTC.

This chain joins TRBV6-6 and TRBJ2-7; D is uncertain. The CDR3 has 13 residues. Germline CDR1 and CDR2: MNHNY and SVGAGI (reference sequence). Trimming stripped 2 bases from V and 4 bases from J, with 9 bases between. The CDR3 reads CASSYIVEYEQYF. CDR3 nucleotide sequence: TGTGCCAGCAGTTACATTGTGGAGTACGAGCAGTACTTC.